Following are 19 T cell receptor beta chains from one sample sequenced in a study of CD8+ T cells in alopecia areata. Extraction and reverse transcription of RNA yielded cDNA as the sequencing template. The data were produced by immunoSEQ multiplex PCR, yet TCRdb's version contains in-frame clones alone and is incomplete. Here the sample spans around 140,000 clones, about 49% being singletons. Sequencing was performed on CD8+ T cells sorted from blood, taken at week 0. These receptors originate from a human donor with alopecia areata.

This chain joins TRBV13 and TRBJ2-1; TRBD1 aligns across 12 bases. Losses at the gene ends were 2 bases for V and 4 bases for J; bases not matched to a gene: 6. CDR1 is PRHDT and CDR2 is FYEKMQ in the germline V gene (reference sequence). The CDR3 sequence is 17 residues long. The CDR3 sequence: CASSLTPGQGAYNEQFF. The CDR3, as DNA: TGTGCCAGCAGCTTAACTCCGGGACAGGGGGCTTACAATGAGCAGTTCTTC. The full variable domain, with the rest looked up from reference TRBV13 and TRBJ2-1, is AAGVIQSPRHLIKEKRETATLKCYPIPRHDTVYWYQQGPGQDPQFLISFYEKMQSDKGSIPDRFSAQQFSDYHSELNMSSLELGDSALYFCASSLTPGQGAYNEQFFGPGTRLTVL.

This sequence joins TRBV9 and TRBJ1-1; D gene unclear. Germline V CDR1 and CDR2: SGDLS, YYNGEE. The CDR3 loop spans 13 amino acids. Trimming shortened V by 4 bases and J by 5 bases, and 12 bases separated the two germline ends. DNA for the CDR3: TGTGCCAGCAGCCAAGAAGGAAAGACTGAAGCTTTCTTT. This encodes CASSQEGKTEAFF.

This clone showed up just a few times. The chain employs TRBV4-1 and TRBJ1-4, with 9 nucleotides matching TRBD1. Germline V gives CDR1 MGHRA, CDR2 YSYEKL. V shed 0 bases and J 6 bases; nucleotides not matched to a gene: 5. The CDR3 covers 16 residues. The CDR3 DNA reads as TGCGCCAGCAGCCAAGAAGGGACAGGGCAGGATGAAAAACTGTTTTTT. Its protein is CASSQEGTGQDEKLFF.

There are a few counts of this clone. The chain employs TRBV19 and TRBJ2-7; D remains unclear. The V gene lost 0 bases and the J gene lost 3 bases, with 9 bases spanning the gap. The CDR3 totals 14 residues. CDR1 is LNHDA, CDR2 SQIVND, per germline (reference sequence). CDR3 in amino acids: CASSIDLENYEQYF. Written as DNA, the CDR3 is TGTGCCAGTAGTATAGATCTGGAGAACTACGAGCAGTACTTC. The whole variable domain, filled in from reference TRBV19 and TRBJ2-7, reads DGGITQSPKYLFRKEGQNVTLSCEQNLNHDAMYWYRQDPGQGLRLIYYSQIVNDFQKGDIAEGYSVSREKKESFPLTVTSAQKNPTAFYLCASSIDLENYEQYFGPGTRLTVT.

This clone has more than one count but fewer than ten. V usage is TRBV6-1 and J usage is TRBJ1-5; D unresolved. The germline CDR1 and CDR2 sequences are MNHNS and SASEGT. Trimming left V 2 bases short and J 0 bases short, with 11 bases between. The CDR3 runs 16 residues. This CDR3 reads CASSESDQTSNQPQHF. CDR3 DNA: TGTGCCAGCAGTGAATCCGACCAAACTAGCAATCAGCCCCAGCATTTT.

CDR3 region: CASSPSAGGPDTQYF. The CDR3 coding sequence is TGTGCCAGCAGCCCCTCAGCGGGGGGGCCGGATACGCAGTATTTT. The rearrangement joins TRBV6-4 to TRBJ2-3; 10 bases are shared with TRBD2. Germline values: CDR1 MRHNA, CDR2 SNTAGT. The trim removed 6 bases at V and 6 bases at J, leaving 9 bases unmatched. This CDR3 spans 15 amino acids.

V gene TRBV30 combines with J gene TRBJ2-7; no reliable D call. The CDR3 has 13 residues. The V and J ends lost 1 base and 3 bases respectively, with 10 bases between them. The V gene's germline CDR1 is GTSNPN and CDR2 SVGIG (reference sequence). CDR3 nucleotide sequence: TGTGCCTGGAGTGACCCCCCCGTCTACGAGCAGTACTTC. It codes for CAWSDPPVYEQYF.

By share, this clone counts as medium-sized. The chain carries TRBV19 and TRBJ2-1; perhaps D is TRBD1 or TRBD2 (6 bases each). Germline CDR1 LNHDA, CDR2 SQIVND (reference sequence). V lost 3 bases, J lost 5 bases, and 20 bases lay in between. The CDR3 totals 17 residues. Here the CDR3 DNA reads TGTGCCAGTAGTATTGGGACCAAAGGGGGGATCCACAATGAGCAGTTCTTC. Amino acid sequence: CASSIGTKGGIHNEQFF. The full variable domain, in which reference TRBV19 and TRBJ2-1 provide the parts outside the CDR3, is DGGITQSPKYLFRKEGQNVTLSCEQNLNHDAMYWYRQDPGQGLRLIYYSQIVNDFQKGDIAEGYSVSREKKESFPLTVTSAQKNPTAFYLCASSIGTKGGIHNEQFFGPGTRLTVL.

This rearrangement joins TRBV13 to TRBJ2-4; 9 bases fit TRBD2. CDR1 PRHDT and CDR2 FYEKMQ come from the germline V gene (reference sequence). V was clipped by 3 bases and J by 7 bases; unmatched bases: 7. CDR3 length: 15 residues. This chain's CDR3 is CASSFQRGATNIQYF. Written as DNA, the CDR3 is TGTGCCAGCAGCTTTCAGCGGGGGGCCACGAACATTCAGTACTTC.

J is TRBJ1-2 and V is TRBV9, with D tentatively TRBD1 (5 bases). V gave up 0 bases and J gave up 8 bases, with 17 bases separating them. The CDR3 totals 15 residues. Germline CDR1 reads SGDLS; CDR2 reads YYNGEE. The CDR3 here is CASSVGPGTALGYTF. The CDR3 DNA sequence: TGTGCCAGCAGCGTAGGCCCGGGGACTGCCCTAGGCTACACCTTC. The complete variable domain, with remaining parts taken from reference TRBV9 and TRBJ1-2, reads DSGVTQTPKHLITATGQRVTLRCSPRSGDLSVYWYQQSLDQGLQFLIQYYNGEERAKGNILERFSAQQFPDLHSELNLSSLELGDSALYFCASSVGPGTALGYTFGSGTRLTVV.

This chain joins TRBV5-6 and TRBJ2-1; D is uncertain. The germline V and J ends were trimmed by 2 bases and 6 bases, with 6 bases remaining between them. The CDR3 loop spans 12 amino acids. CDR1 SGHDT and CDR2 YYEEEE come from the germline V gene. Here the CDR3 reads CASSFQINEQFF. In DNA form, the CDR3 reads TGTGCCAGCAGCTTCCAGATCAATGAGCAGTTCTTC.

In its sample, this clone was seen a few times. The rearrangement uses TRBV4-2 and TRBJ2-3; D may be TRBD2 (6 bases). V gave up 4 bases and J gave up 6 bases, with 20 bases separating them. This CDR3 has 16 residues. From germline, CDR1 is LGHNA and CDR2 YNFKEQ. In DNA form, the CDR3 reads TGTGCCAGCAGCCCCCAGACTAGTTCGGAAGGGGATACGCAGTATTTT. It specifies CASSPQTSSEGDTQYF.

The count of this clone is one. V is TRBV30 and J is TRBJ2-7; no reliable D call. This CDR3 is built from 14 residues. V was clipped by 0 bases and J by 0 bases, with 9 bases between them. Germline assignment: CDR1 GTSNPN and CDR2 SVGIG (reference sequence). The CDR3 loop reads CAWSVGVSSYEQYF. In DNA form, the CDR3 reads TGTGCCTGGAGTGTAGGTGTAAGCTCCTACGAGCAGTACTTC.

J is TRBJ1-1 and V is TRBV6-5; a weak D match, TRBD1 (6 bases). The germline V and J ends were trimmed by 0 bases and 1 base, with 9 bases remaining between them. Germline loops: CDR1 MNHEY, CDR2 SVGAGI. The CDR3 is made up of 15 amino acids. CDR3 in DNA: TGTGCCAGCAGTTACTCTCGAGGGGGGAACACTGAAGCTTTCTTT. Protein product: CASSYSRGGNTEAFF.

V gene TRBV10-3 combines with J gene TRBJ2-3, with D possibly being TRBD2 (6 bases). CDR1 ENHRY and CDR2 SYGVKD come from the germline V gene. Between the trimmed V and J ends, which lost 5 bases and 3 bases, there was a span of 15 bases. The length of the CDR3 is 15 residues. CDR3 protein: CAISPVAEGTDTQYF. As DNA, the CDR3 is TGTGCCATCAGTCCCGTGGCGGAGGGTACAGATACGCAGTATTTT.

The rearrangement uses TRBV29-1 and TRBJ2-7; TRBD1 matches at 7 bases. CDR3 size: 12 residues. Germline-derived CDR1 and CDR2 are SQVTM and ANQGSEA. Trimming cost V 6 bases and J 4 bases; bases outside gene matches: 6. The CDR3 region has the DNA TGCAGCGTGAATCCGACAGGGTACGAGCAGTACTTC. It is translated as CSVNPTGYEQYF.

The V gene is TRBV9, the J gene TRBJ1-5, with D perhaps TRBD1 (5 bases). Germline V gene sequence: CDR1 SGDLS, CDR2 YYNGEE. This CDR3 has 16 amino acids. Trimming removed 0 bases at V and 8 bases at J, with 18 bases between. CDR3 region: CASSVGVRQGWEPQHF. DNA of the CDR3: TGTGCCAGCAGCGTAGGAGTTCGGCAGGGTTGGGAGCCCCAGCATTTT.

The rearrangement joins TRBV27 to TRBJ2-2; D might be TRBD1 or TRBD2, each matching 5 bases. This CDR3 spans 13 amino acids. Germline V gives CDR1 MNHEY, CDR2 SMNVEV (reference sequence). Trimming cost V 8 bases and J 2 bases, with 9 bases left between them. The CDR3 DNA reads TGTGCCAGCGGGGGAATAAACACCGGGGAGCTGTTTTTT. Translated, it gives CASGGINTGELFF.

V and J are TRBV5-1 and TRBJ2-7; D unresolved. Trimming pared 0 bases from V and 2 bases from J, leaving 6 bases between. Germline V gives CDR1 SGHRS, CDR2 YFSETQ. This CDR3 region has 13 residues. The CDR3 loop reads CASSLEITYEQYF. For the CDR3, the DNA is TGCGCCAGCAGCTTGGAGATAACCTACGAGCAGTACTTC.